The present T cell receptor (beta chain) was sequenced within a study of control samples from healthy donors and cancer patients (TCRdb year 2020). Turning to this clone: It lacks a known antigen. Base qualities were left out, and no much larger clone turns up one base away.

To prepare the library, the immunoSEQ multiplex PCR assay was applied. The table was pulled from immuneACCESS by TCRdb, which kept in-frame rearrangements only. Such tables lose some clones; where checked, under half of the loss comes from unresolved V genes, and the rest has no known cause. The sample contains around 170,000 clones, 85% to 90% of them found a single time. Around 5% of the sample lies in the top ten. Looking up the germline V gene (reference sequence) yields CDR1 SGHNT and CDR2 YYREEE. The cysteine opens and the phenylalanine closes a CDR3 of 14 amino acids. Only the CDR3 part of the read is kept: 42 bases, read in frame from the first base. V is reduced by 1 base and J by 3 bases, leaving a spacing of 10 bases between them.

The sequenced material came from blood. This clonotype originated in a woman in her twenties or thirties in good health. This sequence uses TRBV5-4 and TRBJ1-2; a tentative D match to TRBD1 spans 5 bases. CDR3 loop: CASSLYGGDYGYTF. The DNA sequence is TGTGCCAGCAGCTTGTATGGGGGGGACTATGGCTACACCTTC.